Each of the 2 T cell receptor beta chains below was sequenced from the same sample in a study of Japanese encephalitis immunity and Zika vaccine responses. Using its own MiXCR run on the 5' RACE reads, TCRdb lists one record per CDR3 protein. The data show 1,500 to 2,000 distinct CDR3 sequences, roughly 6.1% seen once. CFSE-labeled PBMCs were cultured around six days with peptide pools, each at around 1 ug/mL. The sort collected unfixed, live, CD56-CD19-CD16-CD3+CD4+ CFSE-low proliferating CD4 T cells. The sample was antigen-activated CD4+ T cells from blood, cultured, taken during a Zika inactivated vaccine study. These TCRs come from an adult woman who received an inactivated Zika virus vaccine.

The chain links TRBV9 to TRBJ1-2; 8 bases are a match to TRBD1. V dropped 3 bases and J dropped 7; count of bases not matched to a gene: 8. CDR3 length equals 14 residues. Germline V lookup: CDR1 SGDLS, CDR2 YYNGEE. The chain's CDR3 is CASSAGQGETGYTF. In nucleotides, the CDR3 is TGTGCCAGCAGCGCTGGACAGGGTGAGACTGGCTACACCTTC.

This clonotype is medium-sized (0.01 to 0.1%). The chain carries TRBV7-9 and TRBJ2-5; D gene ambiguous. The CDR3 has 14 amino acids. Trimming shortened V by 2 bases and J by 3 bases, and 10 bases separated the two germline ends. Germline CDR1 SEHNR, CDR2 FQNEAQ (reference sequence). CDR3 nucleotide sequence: TGTGCCAGCAGCTTAATGACGGCTGAAGAGACCCAGTACTTC. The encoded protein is CASSLMTAEETQYF. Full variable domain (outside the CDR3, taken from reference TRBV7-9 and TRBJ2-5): DTGVSQNPRHKITKRGQNVTFRCDPISEHNRLYWYRQTLGQGPEFLTYFQNEAQLEKSRLLSDRFSAERPKGSFSTLEIQRTEQGDSAMYLCASSLMTAEETQYFGPGTRLLVL.